This T cell receptor beta chain originates from a study of patients and donors after allogeneic stem cell transplantation. This CDR3 is 21 amino acids long. The germline V gene encodes CDR1 MGHRA and CDR2 YSYEKL. V was pared by 1 base and J by 2 bases, with 17 bases of the junction left unmatched. Via MiXCR, TCRdb re-called the RT-PCR reads, giving one row per CDR3 protein. The sample carries more than 150,000 distinct CDR3 sequences, about 24% recorded once. The sequencing input was blood, either unsorted or a sorted T cell fraction (not recorded which). The chain employs TRBV4-1 and TRBJ1-3, with 10 bases fitting TRBD1. The TCR sequence derives from a human donor who was either an allogeneic HSCT recipient or a stem cell or donor lymphocyte infusion donor (not recorded which). It is not recorded whose cells these are; they may come from a transplant donor. Here the CDR3 reads CASSQGVLRWTGGLTGNTIYF. In DNA form, the CDR3 reads TGCGCCAGCAGCCAAGGTGTATTAAGATGGACAGGGGGACTGACTGGAAACACCATATATTTT.